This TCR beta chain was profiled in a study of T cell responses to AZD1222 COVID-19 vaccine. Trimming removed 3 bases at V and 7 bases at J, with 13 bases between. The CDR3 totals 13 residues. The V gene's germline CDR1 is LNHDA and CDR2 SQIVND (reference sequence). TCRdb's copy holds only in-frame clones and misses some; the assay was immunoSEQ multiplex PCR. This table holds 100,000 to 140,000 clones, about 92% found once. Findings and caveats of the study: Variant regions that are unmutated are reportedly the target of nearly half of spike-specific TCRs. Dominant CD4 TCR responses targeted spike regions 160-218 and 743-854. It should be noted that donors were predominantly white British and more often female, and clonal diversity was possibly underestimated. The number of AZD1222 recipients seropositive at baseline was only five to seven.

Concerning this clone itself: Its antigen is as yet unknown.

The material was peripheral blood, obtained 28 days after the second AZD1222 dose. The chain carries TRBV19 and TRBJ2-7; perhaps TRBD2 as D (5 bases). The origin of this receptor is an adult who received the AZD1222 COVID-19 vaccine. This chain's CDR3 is CASSIAGLGEQYF. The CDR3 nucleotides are TGTGCCAGTAGTATTGCTGGACTGGGGGAGCAGTACTTC. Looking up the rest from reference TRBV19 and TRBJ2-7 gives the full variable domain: DGGITQSPKYLFRKEGQNVTLSCEQNLNHDAMYWYRQDPGQGLRLIYYSQIVNDFQKGDIAEGYSVSREKKESFPLTVTSAQKNPTAFYLCASSIAGLGEQYFGPGTRLTVT.